This TCR beta chain comes out of a study of memory CD4+ T cells and cytomegalovirus serostatus. Study-level information: Of the healthy Belgian adults, 9 were CMV seropositive and more than 20 seronegative.

The sort gate was single viable CD3+CD4+CD8-CD45RO+ cells for memory CD4+ T cells. CD4+ T cells were isolated by positive magnetic selection. Germline V CDR1 and CDR2: MNHNS, SASEGT. With 0 bases removed from V and 4 bases from J, the gap between germline ends came to 10 bases. The CDR3 loop spans 14 amino acids. Profiling relied on immunoSEQ multiplex PCR, and the TCRdb table lists in-frame clones only, not all of them. The repertoire includes around 50,000 clones, 60% to 80% of them detected once, and 1.2% sits in the top ten. Overall study results and limits: CD4+ memory repertoires contained about 40% of the roughly 160 reported CMV TCRbeta sequences.

A word on this clone: Antigen: not known.

The rearrangement links TRBV6-1 to TRBJ2-7; D is unclear. Sequencing input: memory CD4+ T cells from blood. This TCR derives from an adult in good health and CMV-seropositive. Here the CDR3 reads CASSEAHSTYEQYF. CDR3 sequence (DNA): TGTGCCAGCAGTGAAGCTCACAGCACATACGAGCAGTACTTC.